This TCR beta chain appears in the sequencing data of a study of spatial heterogeneity in lung cancer (dated by TCRdb to between 2018 and 2021). Regarding the research as a whole: Beta-chain transcripts were consistently detected in greater numbers than alpha-chain transcripts, which likely reflects a higher abundance of beta-chain transcripts. In tumor regions, TCR transcript counts showed a strong correlation with a T cell transcriptional module score derived from matched bulk RNA-seq. In the raw uncorrected reads, each unique combination of TCR and UMI appeared more than ten times on average. TCR alpha and beta repertoires were quantitatively compared across multiple tumor regions, matched nontumor lung and blood in non-small cell lung cancer. TCR repertoire features were related to nonsynonymous mutation counts determined by whole-exome sequencing of tumor tissue. Both alpha and beta chains were TCR-sequenced in fewer than 250 tumor regions, 64 matched nontumor lung samples and some 50 PBMC samples obtained at surgery.

The time point label of this sample denotes: sample taken at primary tumor resection. The donors were more than 60 patients from the lung TRACERx cohort who had early-stage, untreated non-small cell lung cancer. TCR sequencing used whole RNA extracted from tumor and nontumor lung tissue, or from cryopreserved PBMC samples, without cell sorting. Patients were selected for TCR sequencing only if sufficient RNA was available from at least two tumor regions. Tumor and adjacent nontumor lung specimens were reviewed by a lung pathologist before selection. Library preparation used 5' RACE. Data came from a NextSeq 500. The TCR library protocol attached a unique molecular identifier to each TCR cDNA molecule to allow correction of PCR and sequencing errors. Per the source publication's procedure: TCR identification, UMI-based error correction and CDR3 extraction were performed with Decombinator tools. TCRs above a frequency of 2 per 1,000, corresponding to the top 1% of the tumor frequency distribution, were defined as expanded. Expanded tumor TCRs statistically deemed absent (corrected P<0.05) from at least one tumor region were classed as regional, and all other expanded tumor TCRs were classed as ubiquitous. Rényi diversity was computed with the R vegan package after subsampling each repertoire 100 times to 5,000 TCRs. CDR3 similarity networks were constructed using string-kernel similarity of amino acid triplets, with links drawn between CDR3s whose pairwise similarity was above 0.82. TCRdb redid the processing of the public reads, applying fastp at Q25 and MiXCR, and retained in-frame beta chains. Here each entry gathers all rows of one CDR3 protein and keeps the most common genes and DNA. Here the V and J calls rest on TCRdb's processing, not on the authors' analysis. The sample table records 15,000 or so distinct CDR3 sequences; 5% to 6.5% of these occur just once. Together, the top ten hold 36% of the sample.

This clonotype was observed many times. Its antigen specificity is not known. The record has no base qualities; no much larger clone is one base away. General conclusions and limits of the study: Counts of ubiquitous and regional expanded TCRs were found to correlate with counts of ubiquitous and regional nonsynonymous mutations, respectively. TCR-seq coverage of tumor T cells was estimated at only roughly 6.5% for alpha chains and around 14% for beta chains. Confirming at a functional level the hypothesis that regional TCRs recognize regional mutations was considered to require additional single-cell paired TCR alpha and beta sequencing. The tumor nonsynonymous mutation count correlated with the number of expanded intratumoral alpha and beta TCRs.

The germline V gene yields SGHAT for CDR1 and FQNNGV for CDR2. Including the terminal cysteine and phenylalanine, the CDR3 comprises 12 residues. The sequence is cut down to CDR3 DNA, 36 bases in frame from base 1. V loses 5 bases, J loses 4 bases, and the germline ends lie 7 bases apart. The sequence joins TRBV11-2 to TRBJ2-3, with no confident D gene call. This receptor was taken from a male donor with early-stage non-small cell lung cancer. The sequences come from lung tumor tissue, collected at surgery. DNA sequence: TGTGCCAGCAGCCTCCAATCAGATACGCAGTATTTT. This translates into CASSLQSDTQYF.